The 25 T cell receptor beta chains below all came from one sample that was sequenced in a study of regulatory T cells in long-lasting Graves disease. Time point of the sample: newly diagnosed GD, antithyroid drugs for less than 3 months. RNA isolated from PBMCs was used to make the TCR library. Arm-PCR of CDR3 regions and iRepertoire HTBI primers were used to build TCR beta libraries. TCRdb called the multiplex PCR reads again in MiXCR, with one record for every CDR3 protein. Counted here are around 470,000 distinct CDR3 sequences, about 15% occurring once; the ten biggest clones make up roughly 18%. These data were also reused for a study on T cells in Graves' hyperthyroidism and ophthalmopathy.

This material consisted of peripheral blood mononuclear cells (PBMCs), taken at new diagnosis, from a patient treated with antithyroid drugs. Receptors were obtained from a woman in her forties or fifties with Graves disease.

The gene calls are TRBV27 and TRBJ1-6, with D possibly being TRBD1 (6 bases). V was clipped by 8 bases and J by 7 bases, with 21 bases between them. The CDR3 extends over 16 amino acids. Germline V gene lookup returns CDR1 MNHEY and CDR2 SMNVEV (reference sequence). The CDR3 region is CASSSSRTERNSPLHF. In DNA, the CDR3 is TGTGCCAGCTCATCCTCTAGGACAGAAAGAAATTCACCCCTCCACTTT.

On this clonotype: A read error is the likely source, as a far larger clone sits one nucleotide away. The rearrangement joins TRBV11-2 to TRBJ2-5; 7 bases are a match to TRBD2. This CDR3 is 11 amino acids long. Germline-derived CDR1 and CDR2 are SGHAT and FQNNGV. The CDR3 is CASSQRDEQLF. The CDR3 bases are TGTGCCAGCAGCCAGCGGGATGAGCAGCTCTTC.

This clonotype showed up many times. The rearrangement uses TRBV28 and TRBJ2-3; TRBD1 might be the D (5 bases). Between the trimmed V and J ends, which lost 1 base and 2 bases, there was a span of 10 bases. Germline CDR1 MDHEN, CDR2 SYDVKM. CDR3 length: 15 residues. The CDR3 loop is CASSLSSDNTDTQYF. The CDR3 DNA sequence: TGTGCCAGCAGTTTATCTTCGGACAACACAGATACGCAGTATTTT.

This clonotype showed up many times. The V call is TRBV2, the J call TRBJ1-4; D might be TRBD1 (5 bases). The CDR3 sequence is 14 residues long. Germline CDR1 and CDR2: SNHLY and FYNNEI. Trimming left V 0 bases short and J 8 bases short, with 10 bases between. CDR3 nucleotides: TGTGCCAGCAGTGAAGCCGGGGGAGGCGAAAAACTGTTTTTT. Amino acid sequence: CASSEAGGGEKLFF.

In its sample, this clonotype was seen many times. The rearrangement joins TRBV3-1 to TRBJ2-3; unclear D gene. Germline V gives CDR1 LGHDT, CDR2 YNNKEL (reference sequence). Trimming shortened V by 3 bases and J by 15 bases, and 13 bases separated the two germline ends. There are 11 residues in the CDR3. The CDR3 loop is CASSQHSQSYF. The DNA for the CDR3 is TGTGCCAGCAGCCAGCACTCCCAGAGCTATTTT.

For this clonotype: A junction end diverges from the germline sequence, so it may reflect a read error. The V gene is TRBV6-5, the J gene TRBJ1-2; D is unclear. This CDR3 comprises 12 residues. CDR1 and CDR2 from the germline V gene are MNHEY and SVGAGI. The chain's CDR3 is CASGYDPSGYTF. The CDR3 DNA reads TGTGCCAGCGGTTACGATCCAAGTGGCTACACCTTC.

The V call is TRBV7-2, the J call TRBJ2-2; 7 positions agree with TRBD2. Losses at the gene ends were 5 bases for V and 3 bases for J; bases not matched to a gene: 12. CDR3 length: 17 residues. Germline values: CDR1 SGHTA, CDR2 FQGNSA. In nucleotides, the CDR3 is TGTGCCAGCAGCCCGCATGGGGGAGGGCCAGACACCGGGGAGCTGTTTTTT. This codes for CASSPHGGGPDTGELFF.

This clonotype was recorded a few times. This chain connects TRBV4-1 to TRBJ1-2; possibly TRBD1 for D (6 bases). Per the germline V gene, CDR1 is MGHRA and CDR2 is YSYEKL. The CDR3 runs to 13 residues. V lost 4 bases and J lost 10, with 16 bases in between. CDR3 sequence: CASSPEGDIPYTF. The CDR3 nucleotides are TGCGCCAGCAGCCCCGAGGGGGACATTCCCTACACCTTC.

There are many counts of this clonotype. This chain links TRBV28 with TRBJ2-7; D unresolved. The CDR3 contains 14 residues. The ends were cut back, 1 base at V and 0 bases at J, with 7 bases in the middle. Germline CDR1 and CDR2: MDHEN and SYDVKM. As DNA, the CDR3 is TGTGCCAGCAGTTTATTAGGTAACTCCTACGAGCAGTACTTC. Its protein is CASSLLGNSYEQYF. Full variable domain (remainder filled in from reference TRBV28 and TRBJ2-7): DVKVTQSSRYLVKRTGEKVFLECVQDMDHENMFWYRQDPGLGLRLIYFSYDVKMKEKGDIPEGYSVSREKKERFSLILESASTNQTSMYLCASSLLGNSYEQYFGPGTRLTVT.

The sample holds a few counts of this clonotype. The chain combines TRBV2 with TRBJ2-6; 8 nucleotides align to TRBD1. The CDR3 spans 18 residues. The V gene end was trimmed by 8 bases and the J gene end by 0 bases; junction bases not matched to a gene: 12. Germline CDR1 SNHLY, CDR2 FYNNEI. The CDR3, as DNA: TGTGCCAGCCGACTGCGAGCAGGGGGCCTCTCTGGGGCCAACGTCCTGACTTTC. Amino acids: CASRLRAGGLSGANVLTF. The full variable domain, its missing parts supplied by reference TRBV2 and TRBJ2-6, is EPEVTQTPSHQVTQMGQEVILRCVPISNHLYFYWYRQILGQKVEFLVSFYNNEISEKSEIFDDQFSVERPDGSNFTLKIRSTKLEDSAMYFCASRLRAGGLSGANVLTFGAGSRLTVL.

This clonotype was seen at least ten times. The chain combines TRBV28 with TRBJ2-7; D remains unclear. Germline V CDR1 and CDR2: MDHEN, SYDVKM. The ends were cut back, 1 base at V and 6 bases at J, with 7 bases in the middle. The CDR3 runs 12 residues. For the CDR3, the DNA is TGTGCCAGCAGTTTATCTAGTTCCGAGCAGTACTTC. Protein product: CASSLSSSEQYF.

The chain employs TRBV28 and TRBJ2-7, with D perhaps TRBD2 (5 bases). This CDR3 contains 14 residues. Germline CDR1 reads MDHEN; CDR2 reads SYDVKM. Between the trimmed V and J ends, which lost 6 bases and 0 bases, there was a span of 12 bases. CDR3 in amino acids: CASRSFRGSYEQYF. In nucleotides, the CDR3 is TGTGCCAGCAGGTCTTTCCGGGGCTCCTACGAGCAGTACTTC.

This clonotype was observed at least ten times. The chain combines TRBV7-9 with TRBJ1-1, with TRBD1 identical over 9 bases. J gave up 4 bases and V 2 bases, and 8 bases lay outside the gene matches. This CDR3 is 16 amino acids long. From germline, CDR1 is SEHNR and CDR2 FQNEAQ (reference sequence). CDR3 bases: TGTGCCAGCAGCTTACGGACAGGGGAGGGAAGCACTGAAGCTTTCTTT. Protein sequence: CASSLRTGEGSTEAFF.

As to this clonotype: This may be a read error: a much more frequent sequence differs by one nucleotide. V gene TRBV6-2 or TRBV6-3 combines with J gene TRBJ2-7; 7 bases agree with TRBD1. This CDR3 comprises 16 residues. Looked up from germline, CDR1 is MNHEY and CDR2 is SVGEGT. CDR3 coding DNA: TGTGCCAGCAGTCACTCCGGGCAGGGGGTGTCCTACGAGCAGTACTTC. Residues: CASSHSGQGVSYEQYF.

In this sample, this clonotype turned up many times. The chain joins TRBV11-2 to TRBJ2-1, with a possible D match to TRBD2 (6 bases). The CDR3 runs 16 residues. Germline lookup yields CDR1 SGHAT and CDR2 FQNNGV. The V end was cut by 5 bases, the J end by 4 bases, with 18 bases between. This chain's CDR3 is CASSPEVLADYNEQFF. The CDR3 DNA follows: TGTGCCAGCAGCCCCGAGGTACTAGCAGATTACAATGAGCAGTTCTTC. Looking up the rest from reference TRBV11-2 and TRBJ2-1 gives the full variable domain: EAGVAQSPRYKIIEKRQSVAFWCNPISGHATLYWYQQILGQGPKLLIQFQNNGVVDDSQLPKDRFSAERLKGVDSTLKIQPAKLEDSAVYLCASSPEVLADYNEQFFGPGTRLTVL.

This clonotype has a handful of counts. The rearrangement links TRBV19 to TRBJ2-1; TRBD2 matches at 8 bases. This CDR3 contains 15 residues. The germline CDR1 and CDR2 sequences are LNHDA and SQIVND (reference sequence). The V segment lost 5 bases and the J segment 7 bases; nucleotides outside the gene matches: 10. Here the CDR3 DNA reads TGTGCCAGTAGTGACGTGGACGGCGGGGGGAATGAGCAGTTCTTC. It codes for CASSDVDGGGNEQFF. Drawing the rest from reference TRBV19 and TRBJ2-1, the complete variable domain is DGGITQSPKYLFRKEGQNVTLSCEQNLNHDAMYWYRQDPGQGLRLIYYSQIVNDFQKGDIAEGYSVSREKKESFPLTVTSAQKNPTAFYLCASSDVDGGGNEQFFGPGTRLTVL.

The chain has TRBV28 and TRBJ2-5; 9 bases are shared with TRBD1. V dropped 2 bases and J dropped 1; count of bases not matched to a gene: 2. The CDR3 runs to 15 residues. Germline loops: CDR1 MDHEN, CDR2 SYDVKM. CDR3 sequence (DNA): TGTGCCAGCAGTTTAGGGACAGGGCTCCAAGAGACCCAGTACTTC. This sequence encodes CASSLGTGLQETQYF.

The chain couples TRBV29-1 to TRBJ1-2; 7 bases match TRBD1. CDR1 SQVTM and CDR2 ANQGSEA come from the germline V gene. This CDR3 is 15 amino acids long. V shed 5 bases, J shed 4 bases, and the junction held 13 bases outside the gene matches. The chain's CDR3 is CSVRTNQGQLYGYTF. The CDR3 DNA follows: TGCAGCGTTCGCACAAACCAGGGACAGCTCTATGGCTACACCTTC.

The sample holds many counts of this clonotype. V usage is TRBV28 and J usage is TRBJ2-3; D not resolved. This CDR3 has 14 amino acids. Trimming shortened V by 2 bases and J by 0 bases, and 6 bases separated the two germline ends. Germline V gives CDR1 MDHEN, CDR2 SYDVKM. CDR3 coding DNA: TGTGCCAGCAGTTTAGTGGGAAGCACAGATACGCAGTATTTT. Translated, it gives CASSLVGSTDTQYF.

This clonotype was picked up many times. V gene TRBV28 combines with J gene TRBJ2-7, with TRBD1 matching 7 bases. The germline CDR1 and CDR2 sequences are MDHEN and SYDVKM. V gave up 5 bases and J gave up 2 bases; unmatched junction bases: 6. This CDR3 has 14 amino acids. Here the CDR3 DNA reads TGTGCCAGCAGTGCCGGGACAGCGACCTACGAGCAGTACTTC. Translation gives CASSAGTATYEQYF.

This clonotype came up many times. V usage is TRBV7-9 and J usage is TRBJ2-3; 8 positions match TRBD1. This CDR3 region has 15 residues. V shed 5 bases, J shed 3 bases, and the junction held 7 bases outside the gene matches. The V gene's germline CDR1 is SEHNR and CDR2 FQNEAQ (reference sequence). The DNA for the CDR3 is TGTGCCAGCAGCCCTGACAGGGGTCGGACAGATACGCAGTATTTT. This translates into CASSPDRGRTDTQYF. The variable domain in full, with the rest retrieved from reference TRBV7-9 and TRBJ2-3, is DTGVSQNPRHKITKRGQNVTFRCDPISEHNRLYWYRQTLGQGPEFLTYFQNEAQLEKSRLLSDRFSAERPKGSFSTLEIQRTEQGDSAMYLCASSPDRGRTDTQYFGPGTRLTVL.

The sample holds a few counts of this clonotype. The chain joins TRBV6-1 to TRBJ1-6, with D possibly TRBD1 on 5 matching bases. V was trimmed by 1 base and J by 8 bases, leaving 12 bases between them. The CDR3 covers 15 residues. Germline lookup yields CDR1 MNHNS and CDR2 SASEGT. CDR3 protein: CASSEGRGADSPLHF. For the CDR3, the DNA is TGTGCCAGCAGTGAAGGGCGGGGCGCGGATTCACCCCTCCACTTT.

The genes are TRBV7-9 and TRBJ2-1; D is possibly TRBD1 or TRBD2 (5 bases each). The germline V gene encodes CDR1 SEHNR and CDR2 FQNEAQ (reference sequence). The CDR3 covers 15 residues. The V and J ends lost 3 bases and 0 bases respectively, with 9 bases between them. This chain's CDR3 is CASSFPGSSYNEQFF. The CDR3 DNA follows: TGTGCCAGCAGCTTTCCAGGGAGCTCCTACAATGAGCAGTTCTTC.

The chain links TRBV7-2 to TRBJ1-2, with a possible D match to TRBD1 (6 bases). V lost 5 bases to trimming and J lost 2 bases, with 12 bases between them. The CDR3 consists of 14 residues. Germline V lookup: CDR1 SGHTA, CDR2 FQGNSA. Here the CDR3 DNA reads TGTGCCAGCAGCACCCGGGACACCAACTATGGCTACACCTTC. Amino acid sequence: CASSTRDTNYGYTF.

This clonotype showed up many times. This chain joins TRBV2 and TRBJ1-1; TRBD1 might be the D (6 bases). CDR1 and CDR2 (germline): SNHLY, FYNNEI. V shed 2 bases and J shed 1 base, with 11 bases lying between them. The CDR3 length is 15 residues. CDR3 in DNA: TGTGCCAGCAGTGAACGTGAAGGGGGGAACACTGAAGCTTTCTTT. Protein: CASSEREGGNTEAFF.